This T cell receptor (beta chain) stems from a study of post-analysis software for immune sequencing data. Study in general: The disease courses spanned relapsing-remitting, secondary progressive and progressive-relapsing forms of multiple sclerosis.

This clonotype was observed at least ten times. What it binds is unknown. The CDR3 length is 15 residues. J gave up 5 bases and V 3 bases, and 9 bases lay outside the gene matches. Germline V gene sequence: CDR1 DFQATT, CDR2 SNEGSKA (reference sequence). Study-wide results and limits: Among four to six TRBV segments more frequent in patients than controls were TRBV5-6, TRBV5-1 and TRBV20-1. Normalized Chao1 diversity was significantly reduced in patients versus controls.

Unique molecular identifiers were carried by the TCR beta cDNA libraries. Via MiXCR, TCRdb re-called the PCR reads, giving one row per CDR3 protein. This table has around 260,000 distinct CDR3 sequences, about 38% appearing once. The chain uses TRBV20-1 and TRBJ2-5, with 10 bases fitting TRBD2. The specimen was blood. The origin of this receptor is a girl aged 5-17 years with multiple sclerosis. The CDR3 region is CSASVPSGSRETQYF. CDR3 sequence (DNA): TGCAGTGCTAGCGTACCTAGCGGGAGTCGTGAGACCCAGTACTTC.